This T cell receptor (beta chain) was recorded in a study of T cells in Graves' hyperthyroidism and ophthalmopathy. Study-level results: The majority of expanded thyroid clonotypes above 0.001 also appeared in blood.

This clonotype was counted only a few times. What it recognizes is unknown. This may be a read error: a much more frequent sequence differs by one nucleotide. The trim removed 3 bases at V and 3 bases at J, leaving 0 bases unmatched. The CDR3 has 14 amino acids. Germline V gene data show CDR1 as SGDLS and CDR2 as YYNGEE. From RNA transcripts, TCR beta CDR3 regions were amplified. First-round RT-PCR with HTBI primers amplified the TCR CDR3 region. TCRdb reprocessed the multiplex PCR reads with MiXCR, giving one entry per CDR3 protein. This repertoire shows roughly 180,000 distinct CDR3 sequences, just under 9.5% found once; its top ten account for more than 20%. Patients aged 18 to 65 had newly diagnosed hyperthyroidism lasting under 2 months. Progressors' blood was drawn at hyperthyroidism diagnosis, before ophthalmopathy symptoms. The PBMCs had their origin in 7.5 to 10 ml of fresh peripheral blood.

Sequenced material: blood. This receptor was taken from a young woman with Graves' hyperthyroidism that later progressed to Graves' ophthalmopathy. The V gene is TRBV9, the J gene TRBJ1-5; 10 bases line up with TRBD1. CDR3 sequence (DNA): TGTGCCAGCAGCGGACAGGGGGCCAATCAGCCCCAGCATTTT. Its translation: CASSGQGANQPQHF.